This T cell receptor beta chain appears in the sequencing data of a study of cytomegalovirus exposure and HLA in healthy donors. At the level of the study: In an earlier analysis, 95 million to 140 million unique TCR beta sequences were found from about 179 million T cells.

Study-level results: Later analysis identified a missense DCLRE1C variant that was linked to TCR beta V- and J-gene trimming. In an earlier analysis, about 87% or about 30%: the productive usage of most TCR beta V segments.

In the case of this clone: The antigen is not known.

Use of 60 Vbeta and 13 Jbeta primers characterized the PCR. TCRdb's copy holds only in-frame clones and misses some; the assay was immunoSEQ multiplex PCR. The sample shows 170,000 or so clones, about 88% of them seen only once. CDR3 length: 15 residues. Losses at the gene ends were 7 bases for V and 6 bases for J; bases not matched to a gene: 15. CDR1 and CDR2 (germline): LNHDA, SQIVND (reference sequence). Sequences were obtained from PBMCs. The rearrangement uses TRBV19 and TRBJ2-7, with TRBD2 matching over 7 bases. The receptor's source is a woman aged 18-29 years in good health and CMV-seronegative. The DNA for the CDR3 is TGTGCCAGTAACCCGGGACTAAGGGGCTTCGCCGAGCAGTACTTC. Translating it yields CASNPGLRGFAEQYF.